The 7 T cell receptor beta chains listed next were all sequenced from one sample in a study of T cells in Graves' hyperthyroidism and ophthalmopathy. From RNA transcripts, TCR beta CDR3 regions were amplified. The HTBI primer set drove a first-round RT-PCR of the TCR CDR3. TCRdb independently ran MiXCR on the multiplex PCR reads; one entry per CDR3 protein. The sample has a few hundred thousand distinct CDR3 sequences, around 42% seen once. Sample: peripheral blood or thyroid tissue (not recorded which). Every receptor here comes from a woman younger than 30 with Graves' hyperthyroidism.

J is TRBJ2-7 and V is TRBV7-2; 7 bases map to TRBD2. The trim removed 2 bases at V and 3 bases at J, leaving 4 bases unmatched. This CDR3 region has 14 residues. Per germline, CDR1 SGHTA and CDR2 FQGNSA. The CDR3 nucleotides are TGTGCCAGCAGCTTAAATGGGAGGGACTACGAGCAGTACTTC. It is translated as CASSLNGRDYEQYF.

Many counts were recorded for this clonotype. This chain joins TRBV7-3 and TRBJ2-5, with a tentative D call TRBD2 (5 bases). CDR3 length: 16 amino acids. Germline V CDR1 and CDR2: SGHTA, FQGTGA. Deletions cut 1 base from V and 0 bases from J, with 12 bases between. As DNA, the CDR3 is TGTGCCAGCAGCTTAATTGGTCGGGAAAACCAAGAGACCCAGTACTTC. This translates into CASSLIGRENQETQYF.

This clonotype was recorded many times. V gene TRBV24-1 combines with J gene TRBJ1-2; D perhaps matches TRBD1 (6 bases). V lost 12 bases and J 7 bases, leaving 14 bases between the germline ends. The CDR3 length is 11 residues. Germline-derived CDR1 and CDR2 are KGHDR and SFDVKD. CDR3 in DNA: TGTGCCGTCGGGACACACTCTGGCTACACCTTC. Translated: CAVGTHSGYTF.

The V and J genes are TRBV2 and TRBJ1-2; D may be TRBD1 (6 bases). The CDR3 has 15 residues. The V and J ends lost 3 bases and 4 bases respectively, with 15 bases between them. CDR1 and CDR2 (germline): SNHLY, FYNNEI. The CDR3 reads CASSDGQGIGYGYTF. The CDR3 DNA sequence: TGTGCCAGCAGTGACGGTCAGGGGATCGGCTATGGCTACACCTTC.

A note on this clonotype: The conserved closing phenylalanine or tryptophan is absent in this CDR3, likely reflecting a read error. The limits of the CDR3 on the DNA are not certain, so only TCRdb's listed CDR3 is given. The chain joins TRBV20-1 to TRBJ1-1. Ends included, the CDR3 has 8 residues. CDR1 is DFQATT and CDR2 is SNEGSKA in the germline V gene (reference sequence). The CDR3 region is CSAAEANY.

This clonotype was recorded a few times. The rearrangement links TRBV6-6 to TRBJ1-5; 8 bases line up with TRBD1. J gave up 4 bases and V 5 bases, and 13 bases lay outside the gene matches. There are 17 residues in the CDR3. The germline V gene has CDR1 MNHNY and CDR2 SVGAGI (reference sequence). The chain's CDR3 is CASSQPVVDRVNQPQHF. CDR3 bases: TGTGCCAGCAGTCAACCGGTAGTGGACAGGGTGAATCAGCCCCAGCATTTT.

This clonotype showed up many times. V usage is TRBV20-1 and J usage is TRBJ2-7, with TRBD2 identical over 8 bases. V lost 4 bases to trimming and J lost 2 bases; unmatched junction nucleotides: 7. The CDR3 is 14 amino acids. CDR1 DFQATT and CDR2 SNEGSKA come from the germline V gene (reference sequence). The CDR3 protein is CSATGRVGTYEQYF. CDR3 nucleotide sequence: TGCAGTGCTACCGGGAGGGTGGGGACCTACGAGCAGTACTTC.